The rows below give T cell receptor beta chains drawn from one sample of a study of shared clonotypes between healthy human individuals. Some clones are missing from TCRdb's copy, which holds only in-frame ones; the method was immunoSEQ multiplex PCR. The sample consists of 1,100,000 or so clones, more than 75% of them appearing once. Sequenced sample: memory CD4+ T cells from PBMCs. These receptors were taken from a man between 18 and 35 years old in good health. Some clones in this sample may be carry-over from other donors' samples. Each CDR3 is given with its conserved first and last residue. D genes are given only for firm matches.

v_call: TRBV27
j_call: TRBJ1-2
cdr3_length: 15
d_call: TRBD1
cdr3_aa: CASSPRQGANGGYTF

v_call: TRBV7-2
j_call: TRBJ2-7
cdr3_length: 15
d_call: .
cdr3_aa: CASSPYLRGSFEQYF

v_call: TRBV19
j_call: TRBJ1-2
cdr3_length: 15
d_call: TRBD1
cdr3_aa: CASRTDRQGNYGYTF

v_call: TRBV18
j_call: TRBJ2-1
cdr3_length: 15
d_call: TRBD2
cdr3_aa: CASSPASGRMYEQFF

v_call: TRBV5-1
j_call: TRBJ2-2
cdr3_length: 15
d_call: .
cdr3_aa: CASSFIPGFSGELFF

v_call: TRBV7-6
j_call: TRBJ2-1
cdr3_length: 13
d_call: .
cdr3_aa: CASSQGPLNEQFF

v_call: TRBV7-3
j_call: TRBJ2-3
cdr3_length: 14
d_call: .
cdr3_aa: CASSLAGITDTQYF

v_call: TRBV29-1
j_call: TRBJ2-1
cdr3_length: 16
d_call: .
cdr3_aa: CSGGGAAASSYNEQFF

v_call: TRBV5-1
j_call: TRBJ1-1
cdr3_length: 14
d_call: .
cdr3_aa: CASSGGGKNTEAFF

v_call: TRBV9
j_call: TRBJ2-3
cdr3_length: 15
d_call: .
cdr3_aa: CASSVGVVSTDTQYF

v_call: TRBV30
j_call: TRBJ1-4
cdr3_length: 15
d_call: .
cdr3_aa: CAWSSGSATNEKLFF